The 21 T cell receptor beta chains below all came from one sample that was sequenced in a study of Ad26.COV2.S vaccination and SARS-CoV-2 variants (dated by TCRdb to about 2021). This specimen's time point label, interpreted: individuals recovered from natural SARS-CoV-2 infection. Library prep was done by the immunoSEQ multiplex PCR assay. Here the immuneACCESS table is served through TCRdb, limited to in-frame sequences with V and J called. Missing clones are a known gap in these copies; in checked studies unresolved V genes cover under half, and the rest lacks a known reason. The sample contains approximately 140,000 clones, approximately 90% of them found a single time. The biggest ten clones account for 4.5% to 6% of the sample. The sequences come from peripheral blood, collected after recovery from COVID-19. Receptors were obtained from a human donor who had recovered from COVID-19.

The chain carries TRBV4-3 and TRBJ2-7; D uncertain. The ends were cut back, 2 bases at V and 1 base at J, with 9 bases in the middle. Germline CDR1 and CDR2: LGHNA and YSLEER. This CDR3 is built from 14 residues. The CDR3: CASSQNARSYEQYF. The CDR3 nucleotides read TGCGCCAGCAGCCAAAACGCTAGATCCTACGAGCAGTACTTC.

The chain couples TRBV7-9 to TRBJ2-7; perhaps TRBD1 as D (6 bases). The germline V gene has CDR1 SEHNR and CDR2 FQNEAQ (reference sequence). The ends were cut back, 5 bases at V and 5 bases at J, with 16 bases in the middle. CDR3 length: 14 amino acids. Here the CDR3 reads CASSTSGTQDEQYF. In nucleotides, the CDR3 is TGTGCCAGCAGCACCTCCGGGACACAGGACGAGCAGTACTTC.

This rearrangement joins TRBV28 to TRBJ2-7; 9 positions agree with TRBD2. V lost 6 bases and J lost 5; bases outside the gene matches: 8. CDR3 length: 14 amino acids. Germline CDR1 and CDR2: MDHEN and SYDVKM. In DNA, the CDR3 is TGTGCCAGCAGGGCGGGAGGGGGGTCTGACGAGCAGTACTTC. Protein sequence: CASRAGGGSDEQYF.

The rearrangement links TRBV5-4 to TRBJ1-1, with D possibly being TRBD1 (5 bases). Per the germline V gene, CDR1 is SGHNT and CDR2 is YYREEE (reference sequence). The CDR3 sequence is 14 residues long. V lost 3 bases, J lost 4 bases, and 13 bases lay in between. CDR3 nucleotides: TGTGCCAGCAGCTCTTCGGGGGGTTTCACTGAAGCTTTCTTT. Translated, it gives CASSSSGGFTEAFF.

The chain employs TRBV25-1 and TRBJ2-2; D possibly corresponds to TRBD1 (6 bases). The CDR3 loop spans 15 amino acids. Germline V gene sequence: CDR1 MGHDK, CDR2 SYGVNS. The V end was cut by 7 bases, the J end by 4 bases, with 16 bases between. The CDR3 loop reads CASTSTQGITGELFF. The CDR3 DNA follows: TGTGCCAGCACTTCCACACAGGGCATCACCGGGGAGCTGTTTTTT.

V and J are TRBV28 and TRBJ2-7, with a tentative D call TRBD1 (5 bases). The germline V gene has CDR1 MDHEN and CDR2 SYDVKM. This CDR3 region has 15 residues. The CDR3 region has the DNA TGTGCAGCTTCCGGCAACCTGGGGCCTCTAAGGGAGCAGTACTTC. Protein product: CAASGNLGPLREQYF.

The V gene is TRBV4-3, the J gene TRBJ2-6, with D hard to call. The CDR3 length is 16 residues. V gave up 0 bases and J gave up 0 bases, with 6 bases separating them. CDR1 and CDR2 (germline): LGHNA, YSLEER. CDR3 in amino acids: CASSQDSHSGANVLTF. The CDR3 bases are TGCGCCAGCAGCCAAGACAGCCACTCTGGGGCCAACGTCCTGACTTTC.

The V call is TRBV7-2, the J call TRBJ2-5; D gene uncertain. V dropped 3 bases and J dropped 5 bases, with 4 bases sitting between them. Germline CDR1 and CDR2: SGHTA and FQGNSA. CDR3 length equals 11 residues. The CDR3 DNA is TGTGCCAGCAGCTTCTGGGAGACCCAGTACTTC. It translates to CASSFWETQYF.

The DNA for the CDR3 is TGTGCCAGCAGCTTAGAAGACCATCAGCCCCAGCATTTT. It codes for CASSLEDHQPQHF. The chain couples TRBV7-8 to TRBJ1-5; D remains ambiguous. The length of the CDR3 is 13 residues. Germline CDR1 and CDR2: SGHVS and FQNEAQ. V lost 1 base, J lost 5 bases, and 6 bases lay in between.

The chain is built from TRBV28 and TRBJ1-2; 8 positions agree with TRBD1. The junction had 10 bases not matched to a gene; V was cut back by 5 bases and J by 8 bases. In germline, CDR1 is MDHEN, CDR2 SYDVKM. The CDR3 contains 14 residues. The CDR3 is CASSDWARTGGYTF. As DNA, the CDR3 is TGTGCCAGCAGTGATTGGGCGAGGACAGGGGGCTACACCTTC.

This chain uses TRBV5-1 with TRBJ1-1; D is unclear. The germline V and J ends were trimmed by 3 bases and 1 base, with 13 bases remaining between them. This CDR3 contains 15 residues. From germline, CDR1 is SGHRS and CDR2 YFSETQ. The CDR3 sequence: CASSSGLLSNTEAFF. CDR3 DNA sequence: TGCGCCAGCAGCTCAGGACTCCTCTCGAACACTGAAGCTTTCTTT.

The gene calls are TRBV19 and TRBJ1-5; no firm D call. The CDR3 runs to 15 residues. Trimming shortened V by 6 bases and J by 0 bases, and 12 bases separated the two germline ends. Germline V gene lookup returns CDR1 LNHDA and CDR2 SQIVND (reference sequence). CDR3 residues: CASRLDTNSNQPQHF. DNA of the CDR3: TGTGCCAGTAGACTCGATACTAATAGCAATCAGCCCCAGCATTTT.

The V gene is TRBV4-3, the J gene TRBJ2-5, with D possibly being TRBD1 (5 bases). Germline assignment: CDR1 LGHNA and CDR2 YSLEER. Trimming removed 2 bases at V and 5 bases at J, with 21 bases between. This CDR3 has 17 amino acids. This chain's CDR3 is CASSQISGHPVKETQYF. For the CDR3, the DNA is TGCGCCAGCAGCCAAATTAGTGGACACCCTGTAAAGGAGACCCAGTACTTC.

The rearrangement joins TRBV10-3 to TRBJ2-3, with D possibly being TRBD1 (6 bases). V was cut by 3 bases and J by 1 base, with 14 bases left in between. Per the germline V gene, CDR1 is ENHRY and CDR2 is SYGVKD. This CDR3 spans 16 amino acids. Written as DNA, the CDR3 is TGTGCCATCAGTGATAGGGGGTCGCCTGGCACAGATACGCAGTATTTT. This gives the protein CAISDRGSPGTDTQYF.

The rearrangement joins TRBV5-1 to TRBJ1-1, with D hard to call. The V gene's germline CDR1 is SGHRS and CDR2 YFSETQ. The CDR3 has 13 residues. V was clipped by 0 bases and J by 4 bases, with 7 bases between them. The DNA for the CDR3 is TGCGCCAGCAGCTTGGGGCAGACCACTGAAGCTTTCTTT. Its protein product is CASSLGQTTEAFF.

The V gene is TRBV6-2 or TRBV6-3, the J gene TRBJ2-1, with 10 bases lining up with TRBD1. J lost 1 base, V lost 2 bases, and 5 bases had no gene match. Per germline, CDR1 MNHEY and CDR2 SVGEGT. The CDR3 has 17 amino acids. As DNA, the CDR3 is TGTGCCAGCAGTTACAACTGGGACAGGGGTTCCTACAATGAGCAGTTCTTC. Translation gives CASSYNWDRGSYNEQFF.

The J gene is TRBJ2-2, the V gene TRBV6-1; 8 bases match TRBD1. V was pared by 6 bases and J by 3 bases, with 21 bases of the junction left unmatched. CDR1 is MNHNS, CDR2 SASEGT, per germline. The CDR3 length is 20 residues. For the CDR3, the DNA is TGTGCCAGCAGAGAACGGAGGACGGGGCGACAGGGGTGGGACACCGGGGAGCTGTTTTTT. Translated: CASRERRTGRQGWDTGELFF.

This sequence joins TRBV29-1 and TRBJ1-2; D is unclear. In germline, CDR1 is SQVTM, CDR2 ANQGSEA. Trimming took off 7 bases at V and 4 bases at J, with 13 bases between the two ends. CDR3 length: 12 amino acids. The CDR3 sequence is CSERTPSYGYTF. The DNA for the CDR3 is TGCAGCGAAAGGACGCCATCCTATGGCTACACCTTC.

This clone came up a few times. The chain combines TRBV6-2 or TRBV6-3 with TRBJ2-4; tentatively, D is TRBD1 (5 bases). Germline V gene sequence: CDR1 MNHEY, CDR2 SVGEGT. This CDR3 has 17 residues. V lost 0 bases to trimming and J lost 0 bases, with 12 bases between them. CDR3 coding DNA: TGTGCCAGCAGTTACTCGTTTGGGGCAGGAGCCAAAAACATTCAGTACTTC. Its translation is CASSYSFGAGAKNIQYF.

The chain carries TRBV5-4 and TRBJ1-1; D gene uncertain. CDR3 length: 14 amino acids. V was clipped by 4 bases and J by 1 base, with 11 bases between them. Germline V lookup: CDR1 SGHNT, CDR2 YYREEE (reference sequence). The DNA for the CDR3 is TGTGCCAGCAGCGTCGGACGGGGGAACACTGAAGCTTTCTTT. It translates to CASSVGRGNTEAFF. Supplemented by reference TRBV5-4 and TRBJ1-1, the full variable domain reads ETGVTQSPTHLIKTRGQQVTLRCSSQSGHNTVSWYQQALGQGPQFIFQYYREEENGRGNFPPRFSGLQFPNYSSELNVNALELDDSALYLCASSVGRGNTEAFFGQGTRLTVV.

This chain connects TRBV5-1 to TRBJ2-2, with D perhaps being TRBD1 or TRBD2 (5 bases each). V gave up 4 bases and J gave up 4 bases, with 14 bases separating them. Germline assignment: CDR1 SGHRS and CDR2 YFSETQ. There are 15 residues in the CDR3. The CDR3 sequence is CASSPGPTGTGELFF. CDR3 nucleotides: TGCGCCAGCAGCCCGGGACCTACGGGCACCGGGGAGCTGTTTTTT.